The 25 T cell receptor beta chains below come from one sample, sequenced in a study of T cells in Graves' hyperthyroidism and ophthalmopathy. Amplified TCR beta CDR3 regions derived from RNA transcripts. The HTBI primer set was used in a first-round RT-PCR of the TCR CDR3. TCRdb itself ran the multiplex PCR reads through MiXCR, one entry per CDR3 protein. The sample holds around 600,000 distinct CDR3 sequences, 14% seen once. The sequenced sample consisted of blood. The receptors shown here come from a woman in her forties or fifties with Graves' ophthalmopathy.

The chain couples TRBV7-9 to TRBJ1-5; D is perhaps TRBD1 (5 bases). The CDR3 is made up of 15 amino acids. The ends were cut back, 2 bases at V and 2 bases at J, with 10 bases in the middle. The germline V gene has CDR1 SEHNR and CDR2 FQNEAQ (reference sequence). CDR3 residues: CASSLQGRGNQPQHF. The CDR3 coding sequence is TGTGCCAGCAGCTTACAGGGTAGGGGCAATCAGCCCCAGCATTTT. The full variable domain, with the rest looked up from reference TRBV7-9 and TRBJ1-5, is DTGVSQNPRHKITKRGQNVTFRCDPISEHNRLYWYRQTLGQGPEFLTYFQNEAQLEKSRLLSDRFSAERPKGSFSTLEIQRTEQGDSAMYLCASSLQGRGNQPQHFGDGTRLSIL.

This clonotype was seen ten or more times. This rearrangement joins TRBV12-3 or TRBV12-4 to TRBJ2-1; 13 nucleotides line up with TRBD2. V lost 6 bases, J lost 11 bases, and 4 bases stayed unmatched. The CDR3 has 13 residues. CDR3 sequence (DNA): TGTGCCAGCAGCCGGGGGACTAGCGGGAAGCAGTTCTTC. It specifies CASSRGTSGKQFF.

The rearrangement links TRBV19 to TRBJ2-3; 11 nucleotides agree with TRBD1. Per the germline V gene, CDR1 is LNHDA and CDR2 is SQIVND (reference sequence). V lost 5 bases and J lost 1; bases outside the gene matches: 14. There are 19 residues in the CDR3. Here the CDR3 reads CASSPGKDRGLRGTDTQYF. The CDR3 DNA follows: TGTGCCAGTAGTCCCGGCAAGGACAGGGGGCTCAGGGGCACAGATACGCAGTATTTT. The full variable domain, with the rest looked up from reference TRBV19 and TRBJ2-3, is DGGITQSPKYLFRKEGQNVTLSCEQNLNHDAMYWYRQDPGQGLRLIYYSQIVNDFQKGDIAEGYSVSREKKESFPLTVTSAQKNPTAFYLCASSPGKDRGLRGTDTQYFGPGTRLTVL.

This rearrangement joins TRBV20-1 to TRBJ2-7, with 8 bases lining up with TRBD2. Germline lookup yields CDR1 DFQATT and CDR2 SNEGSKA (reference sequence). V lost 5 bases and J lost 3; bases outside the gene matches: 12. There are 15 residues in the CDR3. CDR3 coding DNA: TGCAGTGCTCGCCGGCTAGCGGGTACCATCTACGAGCAGTACTTC. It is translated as CSARRLAGTIYEQYF.

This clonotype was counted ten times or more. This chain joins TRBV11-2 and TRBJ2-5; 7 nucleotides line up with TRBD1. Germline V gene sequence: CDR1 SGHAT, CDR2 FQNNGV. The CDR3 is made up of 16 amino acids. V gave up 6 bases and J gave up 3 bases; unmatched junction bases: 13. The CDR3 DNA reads TGTGCCAGCAGGCGCGGCAGGGGGTTAAAAAAAGAGACCCAGTACTTC. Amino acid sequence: CASRRGRGLKKETQYF.

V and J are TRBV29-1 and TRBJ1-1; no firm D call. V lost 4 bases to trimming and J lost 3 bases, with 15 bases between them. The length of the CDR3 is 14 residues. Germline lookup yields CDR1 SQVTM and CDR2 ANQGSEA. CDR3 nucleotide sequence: TGCAGCGTTGGTCGACTCCTTAGGGACACTGAAGCTTTCTTT. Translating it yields CSVGRLLRDTEAFF.

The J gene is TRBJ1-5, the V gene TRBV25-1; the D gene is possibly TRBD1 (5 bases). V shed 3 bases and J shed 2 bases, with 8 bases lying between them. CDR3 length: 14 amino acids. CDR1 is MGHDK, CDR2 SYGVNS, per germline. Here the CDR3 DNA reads TGTGCCAGCAGTGAGAGGGGAGGCAATCAGCCCCAGCATTTT. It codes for CASSERGGNQPQHF.

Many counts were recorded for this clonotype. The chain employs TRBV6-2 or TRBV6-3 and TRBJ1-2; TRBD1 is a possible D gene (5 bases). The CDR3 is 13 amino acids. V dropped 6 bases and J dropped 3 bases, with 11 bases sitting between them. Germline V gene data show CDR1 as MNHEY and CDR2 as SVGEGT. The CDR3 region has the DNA TGTGCCAGCAGGGACATCGGGGACTATGGCTACACCTTC. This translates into CASRDIGDYGYTF.

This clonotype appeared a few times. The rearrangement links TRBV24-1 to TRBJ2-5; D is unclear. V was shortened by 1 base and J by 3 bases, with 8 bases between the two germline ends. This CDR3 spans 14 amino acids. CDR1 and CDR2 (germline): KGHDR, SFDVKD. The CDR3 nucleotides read TGTGCCACCAGTGATTTCTCAGGAAAAGAGACCCAGTACTTC. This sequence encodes CATSDFSGKETQYF.

In nucleotides, the CDR3 is TGTGCCAGCACCTATGACAACTCTGGAAACACCATATATTTT. As protein: CASTYDNSGNTIYF. The chain is built from TRBV28 and TRBJ1-3; no clear D. CDR3 size: 14 residues. Trimming took 7 bases from V and 0 from J, leaving 10 bases between them. CDR1 MDHEN and CDR2 SYDVKM come from the germline V gene.

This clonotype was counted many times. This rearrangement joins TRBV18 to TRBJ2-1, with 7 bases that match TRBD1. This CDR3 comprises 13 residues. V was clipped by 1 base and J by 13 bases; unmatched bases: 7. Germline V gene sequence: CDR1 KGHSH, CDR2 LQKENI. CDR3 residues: CASSPQRQGFQFF. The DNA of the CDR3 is TGTGCCAGCTCACCACAACGACAGGGATTCCAGTTCTTC.

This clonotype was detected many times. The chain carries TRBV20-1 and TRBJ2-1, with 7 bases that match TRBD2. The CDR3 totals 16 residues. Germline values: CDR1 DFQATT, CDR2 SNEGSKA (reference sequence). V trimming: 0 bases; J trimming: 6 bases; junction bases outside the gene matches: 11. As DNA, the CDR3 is TGCAGTGCTAGAGACCCCGCGGGCGGGAGAGGCAATGAGCAGTTCTTC. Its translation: CSARDPAGGRGNEQFF.

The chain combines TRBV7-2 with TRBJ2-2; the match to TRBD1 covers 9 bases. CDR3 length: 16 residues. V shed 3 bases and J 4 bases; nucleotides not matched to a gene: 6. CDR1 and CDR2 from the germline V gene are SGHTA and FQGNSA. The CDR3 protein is CASSLYGTGSTGELFF. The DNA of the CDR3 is TGTGCCAGCAGCTTGTATGGGACAGGGAGCACCGGGGAGCTGTTTTTT.

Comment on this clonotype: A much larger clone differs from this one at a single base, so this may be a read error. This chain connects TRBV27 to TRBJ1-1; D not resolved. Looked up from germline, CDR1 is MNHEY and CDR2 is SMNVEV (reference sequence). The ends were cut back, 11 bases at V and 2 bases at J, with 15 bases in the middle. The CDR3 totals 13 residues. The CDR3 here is CACQDGLNTEAFF. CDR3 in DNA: TGTGCCTGCCAAGACGGGCTAAACACTGAAGCTTTCTTT.

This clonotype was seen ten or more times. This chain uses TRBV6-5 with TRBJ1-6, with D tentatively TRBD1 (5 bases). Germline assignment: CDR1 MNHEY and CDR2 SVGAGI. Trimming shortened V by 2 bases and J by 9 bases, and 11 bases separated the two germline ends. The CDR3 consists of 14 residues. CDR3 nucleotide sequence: TGTGCCAGCAGTTACGTCAGGGAGGGTTCACCCCTCCACTTT. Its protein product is CASSYVREGSPLHF.

CDR3: CASSLVPGHTDTQYF. The CDR3 nucleotides read TGTGCCAGCAGCTTAGTTCCAGGCCACACAGATACGCAGTATTTT. The chain carries TRBV7-3 and TRBJ2-3; no definite D call. The V end was cut by 2 bases, the J end by 2 bases, with 11 bases between. This CDR3 is 15 amino acids long. Per germline, CDR1 SGHTA and CDR2 FQGTGA.

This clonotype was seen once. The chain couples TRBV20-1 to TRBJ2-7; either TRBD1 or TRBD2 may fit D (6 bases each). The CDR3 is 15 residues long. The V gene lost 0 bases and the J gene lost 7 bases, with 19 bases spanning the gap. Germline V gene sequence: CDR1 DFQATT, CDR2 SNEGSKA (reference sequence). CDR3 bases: TGCAGTGCTAGAGATCTAGGAATGGGGGCGGGGGAGCAGTACTTC. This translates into CSARDLGMGAGEQYF.

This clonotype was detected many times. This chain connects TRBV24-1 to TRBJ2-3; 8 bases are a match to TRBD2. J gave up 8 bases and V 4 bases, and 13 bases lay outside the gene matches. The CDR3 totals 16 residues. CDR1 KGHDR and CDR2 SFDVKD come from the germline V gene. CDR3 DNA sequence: TGTGCCACCAGTGAGCTAATAGCGGGAAACTTGGCTACGCAGTATTTT. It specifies CATSELIAGNLATQYF.

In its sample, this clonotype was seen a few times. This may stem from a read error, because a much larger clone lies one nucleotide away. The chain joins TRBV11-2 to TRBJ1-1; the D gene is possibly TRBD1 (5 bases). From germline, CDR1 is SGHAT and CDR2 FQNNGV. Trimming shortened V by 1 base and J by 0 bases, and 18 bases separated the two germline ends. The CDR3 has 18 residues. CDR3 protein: CASSLAGGRGRVNTEAFF. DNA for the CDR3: TGTGCCAGCAGCTTAGCGGGAGGTAGGGGAAGGGTGAACACTGAAGCTTTCTTT.

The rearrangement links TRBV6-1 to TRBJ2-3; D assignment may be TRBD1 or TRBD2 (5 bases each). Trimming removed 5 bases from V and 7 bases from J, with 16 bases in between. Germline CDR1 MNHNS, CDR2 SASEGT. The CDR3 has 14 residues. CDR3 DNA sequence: TGTGCCAGCAGTCAAAGGGACCCCTTGAATACGCAGTATTTT. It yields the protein CASSQRDPLNTQYF.

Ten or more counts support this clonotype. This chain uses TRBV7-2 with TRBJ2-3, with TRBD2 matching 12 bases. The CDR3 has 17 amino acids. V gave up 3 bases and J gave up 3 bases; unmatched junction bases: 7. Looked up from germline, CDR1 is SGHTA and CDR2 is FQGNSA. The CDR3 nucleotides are TGTGCCAGCAGCTTCGGACTAGCGGGAAAGGGAACAGATACGCAGTATTTT. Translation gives CASSFGLAGKGTDTQYF. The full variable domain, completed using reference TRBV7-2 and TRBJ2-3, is GAGVSQSPSNKVTEKGKDVELRCDPISGHTALYWYRQSLGQGLEFLIYFQGNSAPDKSGLPSDRFSAERTGGSVSTLTIQRTQQEDSAVYLCASSFGLAGKGTDTQYFGPGTRLTVL.

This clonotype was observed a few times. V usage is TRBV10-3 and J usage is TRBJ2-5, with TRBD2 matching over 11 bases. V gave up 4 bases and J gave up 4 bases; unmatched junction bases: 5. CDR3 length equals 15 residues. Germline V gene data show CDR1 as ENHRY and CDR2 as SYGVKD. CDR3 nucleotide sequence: TGTGCCATCAGTGGGGAACTAGCGGGAGTAGAGACCCAGTACTTC. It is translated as CAISGELAGVETQYF.

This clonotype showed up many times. In DNA, the CDR3 is TGCGCCAGCAGCTCTGGACTAGCGGGACGTTCAGTCTACAATGAGCAGTTCTTC. It codes for CASSSGLAGRSVYNEQFF. The rearrangement uses TRBV5-1 and TRBJ2-1; 12 positions agree with TRBD2. The CDR3 loop spans 18 amino acids. Germline V gene data show CDR1 as SGHRS and CDR2 as YFSETQ. The V and J ends lost 3 bases and 3 bases, in that order; junction bases with no gene match: 10.

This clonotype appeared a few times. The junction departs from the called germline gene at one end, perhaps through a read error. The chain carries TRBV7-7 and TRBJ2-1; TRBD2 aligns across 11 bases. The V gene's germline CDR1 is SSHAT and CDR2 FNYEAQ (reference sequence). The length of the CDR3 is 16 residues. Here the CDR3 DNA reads TGTGCTAGCAGCGCCTCACCCGGGACTAGCGGATACGAGCAGTTCTTC. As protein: CASSASPGTSGYEQFF.

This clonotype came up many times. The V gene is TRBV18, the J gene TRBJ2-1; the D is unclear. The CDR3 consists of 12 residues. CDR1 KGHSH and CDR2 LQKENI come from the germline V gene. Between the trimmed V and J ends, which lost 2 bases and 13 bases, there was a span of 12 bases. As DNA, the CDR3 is TGTGCCAGCTCACCAAGTCAATACTTACAGTTCTTC. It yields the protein CASSPSQYLQFF.